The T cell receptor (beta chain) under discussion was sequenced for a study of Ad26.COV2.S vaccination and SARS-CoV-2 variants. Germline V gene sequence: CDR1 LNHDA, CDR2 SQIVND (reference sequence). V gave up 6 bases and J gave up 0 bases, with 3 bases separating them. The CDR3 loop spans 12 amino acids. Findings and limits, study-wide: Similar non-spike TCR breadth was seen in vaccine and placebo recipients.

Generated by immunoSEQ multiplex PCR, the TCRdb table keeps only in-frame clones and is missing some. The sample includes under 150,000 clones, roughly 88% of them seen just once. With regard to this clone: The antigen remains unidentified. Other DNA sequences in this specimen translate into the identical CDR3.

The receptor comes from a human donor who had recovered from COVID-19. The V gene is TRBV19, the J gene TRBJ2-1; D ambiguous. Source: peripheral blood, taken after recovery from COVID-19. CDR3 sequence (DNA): TGTGCCAGTAGGGGCTCCTACAATGAGCAGTTCTTC. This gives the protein CASRGSYNEQFF.